This TCR beta chain originates from a study of shared clonotypes between healthy human individuals. Study context: Aged between 18 and 49, the donors were two women and a few men.

Naive CD8 cells were CD45RO-negative, positively selected for CCR7, excluding terminally differentiated effector memory CD45RA+ cells. The method was immunoSEQ multiplex PCR; TCRdb's version includes in-frame clones alone and lacks a portion of them. In the table there are about 590,000 clones, nearly 97% of which are singletons. The CDR3 consists of 12 residues. The V end was cut by 2 bases, the J end by 4 bases, with 3 bases between. Germline CDR1 SNHLY, CDR2 FYNNEI. The source of this sequence is a woman aged 30 to 39 in good health. Material for sequencing was naive CD8+ T cells sorted from blood. The rearrangement uses TRBV2 and TRBJ2-1; D is undetermined. The chain's CDR3 is CASSEIYNEQFF. Written as DNA, the CDR3 is TGTGCCAGCAGTGAAATTTACAATGAGCAGTTCTTC.